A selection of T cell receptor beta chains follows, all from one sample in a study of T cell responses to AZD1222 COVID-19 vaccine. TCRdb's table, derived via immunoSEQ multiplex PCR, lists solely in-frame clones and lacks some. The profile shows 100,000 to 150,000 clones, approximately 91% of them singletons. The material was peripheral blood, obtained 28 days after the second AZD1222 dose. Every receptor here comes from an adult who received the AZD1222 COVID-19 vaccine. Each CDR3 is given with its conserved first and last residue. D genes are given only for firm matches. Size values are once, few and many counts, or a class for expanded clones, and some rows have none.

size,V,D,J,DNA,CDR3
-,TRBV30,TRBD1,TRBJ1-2,TGTGCCTGGAGAATAACAGGGGGCGGTTATGGCTACACCTTC,CAWRITGGGYGYTF
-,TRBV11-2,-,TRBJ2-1,TGTGCCAGCAGCCCCCGACGGGGTTACAATGAGCAGTTCTTC,CASSPRRGYNEQFF
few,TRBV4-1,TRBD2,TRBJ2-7,TGCGCCAGCAGCCAATCACCAGGGACTAGCGGGAGCGAGCAGTACTTC,CASSQSPGTSGSEQYF
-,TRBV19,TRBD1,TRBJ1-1,TGTGCCAGTAGTACGGAACAGGGGTGGGTCACTGAAGCTTTCTTT,CASSTEQGWVTEAFF
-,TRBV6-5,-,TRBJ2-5,TGTGCCAGCAGGAAGAACAGCCAGCAAGAGACCCAGTACTTC,CASRKNSQQETQYF
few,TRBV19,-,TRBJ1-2,TGTGCCAGTAGTAACTCTGGATTAGACTATGGCTACACCTTC,CASSNSGLDYGYTF
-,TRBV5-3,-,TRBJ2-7,TGTGCCAGAAGACCGGAGGTGGCCTACGAGCAGTACTTC,CARRPEVAYEQYF
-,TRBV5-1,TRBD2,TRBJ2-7,TGCGCCAGCAGCTTTTTACCTAGCGGGAGCGACGAGCAGTACTTC,CASSFLPSGSDEQYF
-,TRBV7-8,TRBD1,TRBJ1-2,TGTGCCAGCAGCCCAGACAGGGGCGCTCCCTACACCTTC,CASSPDRGAPYTF
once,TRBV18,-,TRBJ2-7,TGTGCCAGCTCACCACCGAGACAGCGCACCTACGAGCAGTACTTC,CASSPPRQRTYEQYF
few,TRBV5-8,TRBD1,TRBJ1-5,TGTGCCAGCAGCGTAAACAGGGGCTTGAATCAGCCCCAGCATTTT,CASSVNRGLNQPQHF
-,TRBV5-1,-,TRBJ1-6,TGCGCCAGCACCTTGGAGAGAAATTCACCCCTCCACTTT,CASTLERNSPLHF
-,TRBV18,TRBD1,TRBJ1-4,TGTGCCAGCTCACCACCGCCGGGACAGGGGGGGGAAAAACTGTTTTTT,CASSPPPGQGGEKLFF
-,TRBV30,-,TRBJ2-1,TGTGCCTGGAGGGTGGCCAAGGGACTGTCTACCGGAGCCCGTTCCAATGAGCAGTTCTTC,CAWRVAKGLSTGARSNEQFF
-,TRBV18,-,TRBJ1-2,TGTGCCAGCTCACCACCGGGGATTCAGCGTTATGGCTACACCTTC,CASSPPGIQRYGYTF
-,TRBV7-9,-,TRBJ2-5,TGTGCCAGCAGTAGGGGCGGGCAAGAGACCCAGTACTTC,CASSRGGQETQYF
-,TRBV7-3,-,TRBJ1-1,TGTGCCAGCAGCCCTGGGAGGAACACTGAAGCTTTCTTT,CASSPGRNTEAFF
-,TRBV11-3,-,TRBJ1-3,TGTGCCAGCAGCTTAGGCTCTGGAAACACCATATATTTT,CASSLGSGNTIYF
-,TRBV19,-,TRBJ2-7,TGTGCCAGTAGTATAGGAACAGGGTTCTCCGAGCAGTACTTC,CASSIGTGFSEQYF
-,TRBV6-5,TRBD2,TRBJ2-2,TGTGCCAGCAGGATTAGCGGGAGCAACACCGGGGAGCTGTTTTTT,CASRISGSNTGELFF
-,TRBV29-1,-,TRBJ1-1,TGCAGCGTTGGCGTCAGGGCAGCTTTCTTT,CSVGVRAAFF
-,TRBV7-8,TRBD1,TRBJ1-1,TGTGCCAGCAGGACAGGGGGAAGTATGGACACTGAAGCTTTCTTT,CASRTGGSMDTEAFF